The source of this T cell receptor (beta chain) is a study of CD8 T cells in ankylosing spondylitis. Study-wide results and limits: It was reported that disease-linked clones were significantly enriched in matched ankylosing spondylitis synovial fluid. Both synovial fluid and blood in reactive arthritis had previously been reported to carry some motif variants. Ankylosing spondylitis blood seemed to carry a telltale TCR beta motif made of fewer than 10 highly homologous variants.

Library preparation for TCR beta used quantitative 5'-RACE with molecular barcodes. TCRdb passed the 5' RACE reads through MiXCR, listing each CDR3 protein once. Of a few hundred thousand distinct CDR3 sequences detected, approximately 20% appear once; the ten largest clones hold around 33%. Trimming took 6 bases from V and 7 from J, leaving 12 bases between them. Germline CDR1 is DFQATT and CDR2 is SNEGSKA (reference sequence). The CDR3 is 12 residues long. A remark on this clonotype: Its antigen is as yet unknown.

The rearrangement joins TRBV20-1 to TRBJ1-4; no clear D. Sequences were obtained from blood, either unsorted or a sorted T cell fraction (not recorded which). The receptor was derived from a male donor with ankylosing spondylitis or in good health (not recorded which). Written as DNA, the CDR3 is TGCAGTGCACCCATGGAGGGTGAAAAACTGTTTTTT. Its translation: CSAPMEGEKLFF.